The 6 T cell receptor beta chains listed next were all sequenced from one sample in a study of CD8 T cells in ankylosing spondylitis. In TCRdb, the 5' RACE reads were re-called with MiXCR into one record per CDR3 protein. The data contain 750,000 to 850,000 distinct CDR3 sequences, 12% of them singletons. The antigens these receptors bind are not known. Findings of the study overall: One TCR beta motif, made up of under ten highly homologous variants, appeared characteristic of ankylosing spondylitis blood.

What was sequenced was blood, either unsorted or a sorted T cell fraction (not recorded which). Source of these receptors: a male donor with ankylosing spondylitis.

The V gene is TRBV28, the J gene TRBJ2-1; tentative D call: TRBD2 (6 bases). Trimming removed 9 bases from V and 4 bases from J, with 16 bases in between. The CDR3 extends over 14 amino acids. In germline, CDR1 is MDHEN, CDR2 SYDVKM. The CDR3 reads CASISPGLYNEQFF. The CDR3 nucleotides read TGTGCCAGTATCAGCCCGGGACTGTACAATGAGCAGTTCTTC.

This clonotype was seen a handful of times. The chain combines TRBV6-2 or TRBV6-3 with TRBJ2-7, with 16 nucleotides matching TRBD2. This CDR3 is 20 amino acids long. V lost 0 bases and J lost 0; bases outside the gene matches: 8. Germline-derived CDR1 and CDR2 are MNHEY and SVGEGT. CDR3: CASSYSAPGLAGGHSYEQYF. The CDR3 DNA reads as TGTGCCAGCAGTTACTCGGCGCCGGGACTAGCGGGAGGGCACTCCTACGAGCAGTACTTC.

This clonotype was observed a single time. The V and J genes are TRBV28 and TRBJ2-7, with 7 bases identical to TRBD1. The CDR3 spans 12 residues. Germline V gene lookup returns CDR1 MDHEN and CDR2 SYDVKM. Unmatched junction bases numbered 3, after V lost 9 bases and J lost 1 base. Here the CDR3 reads CASTTGSYEQYF. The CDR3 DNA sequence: TGTGCCAGTACGACAGGGTCCTACGAGCAGTACTTC.

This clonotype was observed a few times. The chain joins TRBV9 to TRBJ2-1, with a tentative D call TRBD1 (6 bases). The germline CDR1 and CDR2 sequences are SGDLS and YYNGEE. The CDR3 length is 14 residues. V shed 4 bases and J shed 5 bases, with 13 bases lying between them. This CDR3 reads CASSPVGANNEQFF. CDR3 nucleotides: TGTGCCAGCAGCCCGGTGGGGGCGAACAATGAGCAGTTCTTC.

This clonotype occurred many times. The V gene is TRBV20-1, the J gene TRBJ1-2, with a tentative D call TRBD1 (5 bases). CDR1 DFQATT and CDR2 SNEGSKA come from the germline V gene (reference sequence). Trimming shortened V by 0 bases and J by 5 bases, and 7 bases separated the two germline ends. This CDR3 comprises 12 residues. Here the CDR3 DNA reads TGCAGTGCTAGAGAAGGGGCGTATGGCTACACCTTC. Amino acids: CSAREGAYGYTF.

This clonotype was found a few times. CDR3 in amino acids: CASSLYLPGVSGNTIYF. CDR3 sequence (DNA): TGTGCCAGCAGCTTATATCTTCCGGGTGTATCCGGAAACACCATATATTTT. This sequence joins TRBV11-2 and TRBJ1-3; the D is unclear. The V end was cut by 2 bases, the J end by 4 bases, with 18 bases between. The CDR3 consists of 17 residues. CDR1 and CDR2 (germline): SGHAT, FQNNGV.